The following is a TCR beta chain sequence with its context. The entry originates in a study of blood T cell repertoires in COVID-19. Study context: PBMCs, B-cell-depleted T cells, or T cells were the source of the cDNA or gDNA that made up the material.

Sequenced by immunoSEQ multiplex PCR; TCRdb stores in-frame clones only, minus some. The sample shows 270,000 or so clones, approximately 77% of them seen only once. The TCR comes from a woman aged 18-29 years with acute or convalescent COVID-19. Material: peripheral blood.

The CDR3 region has the DNA TGTGCCAGCAGTGCTGGGCGTAACCAGCATTTT. Its protein product is CASSAGRNQHF. The V and J genes are TRBV6-2 or TRBV6-3 and TRBJ1-5; D unresolved. Germline loops: CDR1 MNHEY, CDR2 SVGEGT. Trimming left V 5 bases short and J 12 bases short, with 11 bases between. This CDR3 has 11 amino acids.